This T cell receptor beta chain was sequenced for a study of shared clonotypes between healthy human individuals. Trimming pared 3 bases from V and 7 bases from J, leaving 13 bases between. This CDR3 comprises 14 residues. CDR1 and CDR2 (germline): SGHRS, YFSETQ. The method was immunoSEQ multiplex PCR; TCRdb's version includes in-frame clones alone and lacks a portion of them. The sample contains about 960,000 clones, 70% to 85% of which appear only once. This clone was seen a handful of times. The receptor was derived from a man younger than 30 in good health. This chain uses TRBV5-1 with TRBJ2-2; TRBD2 might be the D (5 bases). Sequenced input: memory CD4+ T cells sorted from blood. Subset defined: CD45RA-negative fraction. In DNA, the CDR3 is TGCGCCAGCAGCTCCACTGCCGCGGGCGGGGAGCTGTTTTTT. Translating it yields CASSSTAAGGELFF.